The rows below give T cell receptor beta chains drawn from one sample of a study of CD8 T cells in ankylosing spondylitis. From the 5' RACE reads, TCRdb called clonotypes with MiXCR, one entry per CDR3 protein. The sample shows around 120,000 distinct CDR3 sequences, around 24% of them seen only once. Sequencing used synovial fluid, either unsorted or a sorted T cell fraction (not recorded which). These receptors originate from a male donor with ankylosing spondylitis. CDR3s include the opening cysteine and the closing phenylalanine or tryptophan. Fields, in order: clone size, J gene, D gene, V gene, CDR3 protein, CDR3 DNA. The D gene is left open where the match is weak. Clone size is given for some rows only: seen once, a few or many times, or a class if the clone is expanded.

>NA|TRBJ2-2|NA|TRBV6-2/TRBV6-3
CASSYEWTGELFF
TGTGCCAGCAGTTACGAGTGGACCGGGGAGCTGTTTTTT
>NA|TRBJ2-2|NA|TRBV12-3/TRBV12-4
CASSLLGLNTGELFF
TGTGCCAGCAGTTTATTAGGACTCAACACCGGGGAGCTGTTTTTT
>few|TRBJ2-7|NA|TRBV6-2/TRBV6-3
CASSSANSGPKAHEQYF
TGTGCCAGCAGTTCCGCCAACAGCGGCCCCAAGGCCCACGAGCAGTACTTC
>many|TRBJ1-3|NA|TRBV12-3/TRBV12-4
CASSRGTTSGGHSGNTIYF
TGTGCCAGCAGTCGAGGTACGACCTCCGGGGGCCACTCTGGAAACACCATATATTTT
>few|TRBJ2-1|TRBD2|TRBV5-1
CASSPGLATDEQFF
TGCGCCAGCAGCCCTGGACTAGCGACGGACGAGCAGTTCTTC
>NA|TRBJ1-6|TRBD1|TRBV20-1
CSASAAGQGNPPLHF
TGCAGTGCTAGCGCTGCGGGACAGGGGAATCCACCCCTCCACTTT
>few|TRBJ1-6|NA|TRBV18
CASSPRSNNSPLHF
TGTGCCAGCTCACCAAGGAGCAATAATTCACCCCTCCACTTT
>NA|TRBJ1-2|TRBD1|TRBV19
CASRSSLQGSYGYTF
TGTGCCAGCCGATCCTCCTTACAGGGGAGCTATGGCTACACCTTC
>NA|TRBJ1-1|NA|TRBV5-5
CASSLAPGTFTEAFF
TGTGCCAGCAGCTTGGCTCCAGGGACCTTCACTGAAGCTTTCTTT
>few|TRBJ1-2|TRBD1|TRBV6-1
CANGQGANYGYTF
TGTGCCAACGGACAGGGAGCTAACTATGGCTACACCTTC
>many|TRBJ2-1|TRBD2|TRBV20-1
CSASVGVPSGSSYNEQFF
TGCAGTGCTTCGGTGGGGGTTCCTAGCGGGAGTTCCTACAATGAGCAGTTCTTC
>NA|TRBJ2-7|NA|TRBV5-1
CASSFGGTDREQYF
TGCGCCAGCAGCTTTGGCGGGACAGACAGGGAGCAGTACTTC
>many|TRBJ2-3|TRBD2|TRBV20-1
CSAEAGTSGSDTQYF
TGCAGTGCTGAGGCCGGGACTAGCGGCTCAGATACGCAGTATTTT
>NA|TRBJ1-6|NA|TRBV5-6
CASSPGYNSPLHF
TGTGCCAGCAGCCCGGGGTATAATTCACCCCTCCACTTT
>NA|TRBJ2-3|TRBD2|TRBV5-1
CASSLSGSADTQYF
TGCGCCAGCAGCTTGAGCGGGAGTGCAGATACGCAGTATTTT
>NA|TRBJ1-1|NA|TRBV19
CASSPLVGNTEAFF
TGTGCCAGTTCTCCCCTTGTGGGGAACACTGAAGCTTTCTTT
>NA|TRBJ2-1|TRBD2|TRBV9
CASSAYRLAGDGYNEQFF
TGTGCCAGCAGCGCCTACCGACTAGCGGGAGATGGCTACAATGAGCAGTTCTTC
>NA|TRBJ1-2|NA|TRBV5-5
CASRTTIFGRKSNYGYTF
TGTGCCAGCAGAACTACGATTTTTGGGCGGAAATCTAACTATGGCTACACCTTC
>NA|TRBJ2-3|TRBD2|TRBV24-1
CATSALGTSGDSTDTQYF
TGTGCCACCAGTGCCCTTGGGACTAGCGGGGATAGCACAGATACGCAGTATTTT
>NA|TRBJ2-5|NA|TRBV5-1
CASSLGTEETQYF
TGCGCCAGCAGCCTCGGGACGGAAGAGACCCAGTACTTC
>few|TRBJ2-3|NA|TRBV7-9
CASSRRVLDTQYF
TGTGCCAGCAGCCGAAGGGTTTTAGATACGCAGTATTTT
>few|TRBJ2-3|TRBD2|TRBV4-2
CASSFSSGRGTDTQYF
TGTGCCAGCAGCTTCTCTAGCGGGAGGGGGACAGATACGCAGTATTTT
>NA|TRBJ2-1|TRBD2|TRBV20-1
CSARDPGTSGRNEQFF
TGCAGTGCTAGAGATCCCGGGACTAGCGGGAGAAATGAGCAGTTCTTC
>NA|TRBJ1-5|NA|TRBV2
CASSPRLGTGNQPQHF
TGTGCCAGCAGTCCCCGGTTGGGGACGGGCAATCAGCCCCAGCATTTT
>NA|TRBJ2-3|NA|TRBV7-9
CASQNQVDTQYF
TGTGCCAGCCAAAATCAAGTGGATACGCAGTATTTT
>few|TRBJ1-1|NA|TRBV20-1
CSARGGASGDTEAFF
TGCAGTGCTAGAGGCGGGGCCTCTGGGGACACTGAAGCTTTCTTT
>few|TRBJ2-1|TRBD1|TRBV6-1
CASSAGTGKVNEQFF
TGTGCCAGCAGTGCCGGGACAGGGAAGGTCAATGAGCAGTTCTTC
>few|TRBJ2-6|NA|TRBV20-1
CSATDGEFSGANVLTF
TGCAGTGCTACGGACGGGGAATTCTCTGGGGCCAACGTCCTGACTTTC
>NA|TRBJ1-2|TRBD1|TRBV12-3/TRBV12-4
CASNRGQVYYGYTF
TGTGCCAGCAACCGGGGACAGGTCTATTATGGCTACACCTTC
>many|TRBJ2-2|NA|TRBV2
CASRGPSQRNTGELFF
TGTGCCAGCAGAGGACCATCACAAAGGAACACCGGGGAGCTGTTTTTT
>NA|TRBJ2-1|TRBD1|TRBV12-3/TRBV12-4
CASSSTGTGVGNEQFF
TGTGCCAGCAGTTCTACCGGGACAGGGGTAGGGAATGAGCAGTTCTTC
>NA|TRBJ2-1|NA|TRBV6-5
CASSDSWSSYNEQFF
TGTGCCAGCAGTGACTCCTGGAGCTCCTACAATGAGCAGTTCTTC
>few|TRBJ2-1|NA|TRBV12-3/TRBV12-4
CASSLGDGARDEQFF
TGTGCCAGCAGTTTAGGCGACGGGGCCAGGGATGAGCAGTTCTTC
>NA|TRBJ1-5|NA|TRBV6-1
CASSDQGQKYSNQPQHF
TGTGCCAGCAGTGACCAAGGACAGAAATATAGCAATCAGCCCCAGCATTTT
>NA|TRBJ2-3|NA|TRBV14
CASSQDVSTDTQYF
TGTGCCAGCAGCCAAGATGTAAGCACAGATACGCAGTATTTT
>NA|TRBJ1-2|NA|TRBV7-9
CASSQGNGYGYTF
TGTGCCAGCAGCCAGGGCAACGGCTATGGCTACACCTTC
>few|TRBJ2-5|TRBD1|TRBV12-3/TRBV12-4
CASSLTAGGGETQYF
TGTGCCAGCAGTTTAACCGCAGGGGGTGGGGAGACCCAGTACTTC
>NA|TRBJ2-7|NA|TRBV10-3
CAISESTSEQYF
TGTGCCATCAGTGAGTCGACTAGCGAGCAGTACTTC
>NA|TRBJ1-5|NA|TRBV11-2
CASSGGTPGPQHF
TGTGCCAGCAGCGGGGGGACCCCAGGGCCCCAGCATTTT
>NA|TRBJ1-1|NA|TRBV20-1
CSPRAYDTEAFF
TGCAGTCCCCGGGCGTACGACACTGAAGCTTTCTTT
>many|TRBJ2-1|NA|TRBV3-1
CASSQDTGGLQFF
TGTGCCAGCAGCCAAGATACTGGCGGGCTGCAGTTCTTC
>NA|TRBJ2-5|TRBD2|TRBV3-1
CASSQDASGSMETQYF
TGTGCCAGCAGCCAAGATGCTAGCGGGAGTATGGAGACCCAGTACTTC
>few|TRBJ2-3|TRBD1|TRBV6-2/TRBV6-3
CASSSIPRTGRLGDTQYF
TGTGCCAGCAGTTCCATACCTAGGACAGGCCGCCTCGGGGATACGCAGTATTTT
>few|TRBJ2-1|TRBD1|TRBV30
CAWFRTGEPTYNEQFF
TGTGCCTGGTTTCGGACAGGGGAGCCCACTTACAATGAGCAGTTCTTC
>NA|TRBJ1-2|NA|TRBV25-1
CASSESRYGYTF
TGTGCCAGCAGTGAATCCCGTTATGGCTACACCTTC